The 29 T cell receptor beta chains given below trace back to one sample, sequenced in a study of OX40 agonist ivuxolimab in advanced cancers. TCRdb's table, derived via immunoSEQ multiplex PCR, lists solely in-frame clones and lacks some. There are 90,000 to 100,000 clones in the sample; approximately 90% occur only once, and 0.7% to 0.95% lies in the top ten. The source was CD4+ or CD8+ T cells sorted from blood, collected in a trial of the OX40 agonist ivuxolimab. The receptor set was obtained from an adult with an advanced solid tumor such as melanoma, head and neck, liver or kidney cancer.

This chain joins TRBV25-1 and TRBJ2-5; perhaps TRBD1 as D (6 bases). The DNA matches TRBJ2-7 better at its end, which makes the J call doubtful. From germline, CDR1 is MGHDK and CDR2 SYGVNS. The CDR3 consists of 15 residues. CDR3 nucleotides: TGTGCCAGCAGTGATGAGGGGGTATCTTCGGACGAGCAGTACTTC. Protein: CASSDEGVSSDEQYF.

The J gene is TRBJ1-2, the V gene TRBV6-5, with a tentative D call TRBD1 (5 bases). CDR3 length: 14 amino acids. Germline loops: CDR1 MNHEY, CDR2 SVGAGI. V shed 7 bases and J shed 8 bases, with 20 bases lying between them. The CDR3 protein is CASTLGRGFSGYTF. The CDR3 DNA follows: TGTGCCAGCACCCTGGGTAGGGGCTTTAGCGGCTACACCTTC.

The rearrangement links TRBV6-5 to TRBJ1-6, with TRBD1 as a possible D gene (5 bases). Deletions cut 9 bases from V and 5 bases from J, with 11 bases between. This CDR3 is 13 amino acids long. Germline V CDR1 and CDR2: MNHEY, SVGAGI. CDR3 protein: CASWGGNNSPLHF. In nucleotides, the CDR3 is TGTGCCAGTTGGGGGGGTAATAATTCACCCCTCCACTTT.

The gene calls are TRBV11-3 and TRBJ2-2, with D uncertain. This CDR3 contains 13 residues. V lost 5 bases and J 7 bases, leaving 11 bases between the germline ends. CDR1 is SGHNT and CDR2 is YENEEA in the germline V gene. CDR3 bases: TGTGCCAGCAGCCCCGAGAGTGGCGGGGAGCTGTTTTTT. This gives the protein CASSPESGGELFF.

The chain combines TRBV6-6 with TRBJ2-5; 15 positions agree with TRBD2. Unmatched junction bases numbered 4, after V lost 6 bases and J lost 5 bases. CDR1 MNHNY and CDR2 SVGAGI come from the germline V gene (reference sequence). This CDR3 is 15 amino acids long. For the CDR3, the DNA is TGTGCCAGCAGAAGGACTAGCGGGAGGGAGGAGACCCAGTACTTC. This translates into CASRRTSGREETQYF.

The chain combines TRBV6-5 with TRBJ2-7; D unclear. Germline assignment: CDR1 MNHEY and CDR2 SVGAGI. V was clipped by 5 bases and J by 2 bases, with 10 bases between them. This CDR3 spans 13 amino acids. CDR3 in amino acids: CASSGENAYEQYF. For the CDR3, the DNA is TGTGCCAGCAGTGGAGAAAACGCCTACGAGCAGTACTTC.

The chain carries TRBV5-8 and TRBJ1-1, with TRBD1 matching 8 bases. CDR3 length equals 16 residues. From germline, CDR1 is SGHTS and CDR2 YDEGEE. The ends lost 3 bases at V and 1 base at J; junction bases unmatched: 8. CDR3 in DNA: TGTGCCAGCAGCTCCGGACAGGGATCTTGGAACACTGAAGCTTTCTTT. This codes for CASSSGQGSWNTEAFF.

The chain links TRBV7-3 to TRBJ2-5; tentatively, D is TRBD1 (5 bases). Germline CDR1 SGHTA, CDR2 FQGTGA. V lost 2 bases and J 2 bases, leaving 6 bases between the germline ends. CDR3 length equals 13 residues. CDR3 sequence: CASSLGAQETQYF. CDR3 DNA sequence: TGTGCCAGCAGCTTAGGGGCTCAAGAGACCCAGTACTTC.

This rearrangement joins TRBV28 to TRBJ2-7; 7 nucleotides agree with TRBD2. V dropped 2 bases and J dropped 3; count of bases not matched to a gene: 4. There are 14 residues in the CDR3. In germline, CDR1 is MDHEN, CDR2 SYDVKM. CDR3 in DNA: TGTGCCAGCAGTTTAGGGGGAGGGAACTACGAGCAGTACTTC. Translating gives CASSLGGGNYEQYF.

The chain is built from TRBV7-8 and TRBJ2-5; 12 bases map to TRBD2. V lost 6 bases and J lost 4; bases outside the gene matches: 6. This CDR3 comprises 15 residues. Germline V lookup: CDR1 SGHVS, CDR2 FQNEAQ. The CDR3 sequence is CASSFALAGGETQYF. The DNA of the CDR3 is TGTGCCAGCAGTTTCGCACTAGCGGGAGGAGAGACCCAGTACTTC.

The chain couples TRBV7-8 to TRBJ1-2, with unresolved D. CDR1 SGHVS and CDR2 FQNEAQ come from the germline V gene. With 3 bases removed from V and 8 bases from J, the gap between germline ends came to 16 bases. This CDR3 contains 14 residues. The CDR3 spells CASSFSSQTQGYTF. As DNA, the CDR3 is TGTGCCAGCAGCTTTTCCTCTCAAACGCAAGGCTACACCTTC.

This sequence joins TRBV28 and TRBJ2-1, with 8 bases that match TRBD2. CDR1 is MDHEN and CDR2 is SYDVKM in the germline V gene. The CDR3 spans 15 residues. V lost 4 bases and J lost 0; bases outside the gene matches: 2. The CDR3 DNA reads TGTGCCAGCAGTTATGGGACTAGCTCCTACAATGAGCAGTTCTTC. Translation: CASSYGTSSYNEQFF.

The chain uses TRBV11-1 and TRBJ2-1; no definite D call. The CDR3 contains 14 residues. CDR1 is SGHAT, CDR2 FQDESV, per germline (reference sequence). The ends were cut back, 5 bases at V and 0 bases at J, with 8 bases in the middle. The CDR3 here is CASSPVGSYNEQFF. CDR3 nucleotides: TGTGCCAGCAGCCCGGTGGGCTCCTACAATGAGCAGTTCTTC.

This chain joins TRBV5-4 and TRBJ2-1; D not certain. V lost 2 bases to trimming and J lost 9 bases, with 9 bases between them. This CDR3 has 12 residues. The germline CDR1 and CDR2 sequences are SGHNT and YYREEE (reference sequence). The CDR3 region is CASSLVDGEQFF. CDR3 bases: TGTGCCAGCAGCTTAGTAGATGGTGAGCAGTTCTTC.

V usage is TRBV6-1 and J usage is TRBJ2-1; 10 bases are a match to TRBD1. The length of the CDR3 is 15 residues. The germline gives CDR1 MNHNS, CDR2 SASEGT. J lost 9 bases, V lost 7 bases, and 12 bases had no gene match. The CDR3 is CASTSGTGAEGEQFF. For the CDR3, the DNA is TGTGCCAGCACCTCAGGGACAGGGGCCGAGGGTGAGCAGTTCTTC.

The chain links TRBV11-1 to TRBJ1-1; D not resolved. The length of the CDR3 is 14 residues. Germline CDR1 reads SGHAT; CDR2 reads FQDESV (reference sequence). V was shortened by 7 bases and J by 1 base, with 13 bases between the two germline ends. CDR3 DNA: TGTGCCAGCAACCCTCGGTTGGCGAACACTGAAGCTTTCTTT. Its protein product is CASNPRLANTEAFF.

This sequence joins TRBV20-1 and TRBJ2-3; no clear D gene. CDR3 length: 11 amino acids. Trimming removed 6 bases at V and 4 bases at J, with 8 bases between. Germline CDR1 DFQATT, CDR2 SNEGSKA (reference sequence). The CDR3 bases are TGCAGTGCCTTCTGGGCAGATACGCAGTATTTT. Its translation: CSAFWADTQYF.

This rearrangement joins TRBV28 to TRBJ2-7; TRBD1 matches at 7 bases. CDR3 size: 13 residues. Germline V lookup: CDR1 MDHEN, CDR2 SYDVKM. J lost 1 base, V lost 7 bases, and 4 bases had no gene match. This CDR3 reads CASTEGQSYEQYF. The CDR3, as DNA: TGTGCCAGCACCGAGGGACAGTCCTACGAGCAGTACTTC.

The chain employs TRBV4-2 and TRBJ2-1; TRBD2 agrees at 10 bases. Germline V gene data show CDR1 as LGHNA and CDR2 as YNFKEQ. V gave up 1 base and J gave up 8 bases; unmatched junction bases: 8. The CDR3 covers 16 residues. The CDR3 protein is CASSQGPGLALDEQFF. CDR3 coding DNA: TGTGCCAGCAGCCAAGGACCGGGACTAGCGTTAGATGAGCAGTTCTTC.

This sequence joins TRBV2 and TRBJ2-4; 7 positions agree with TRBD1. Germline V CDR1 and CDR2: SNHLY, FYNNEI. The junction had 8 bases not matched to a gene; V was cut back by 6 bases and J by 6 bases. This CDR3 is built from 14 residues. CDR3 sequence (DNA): TGTGCCAGCAGGGCCACAGGGGTGGTAAACATTCAGTACTTC. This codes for CASRATGVVNIQYF.

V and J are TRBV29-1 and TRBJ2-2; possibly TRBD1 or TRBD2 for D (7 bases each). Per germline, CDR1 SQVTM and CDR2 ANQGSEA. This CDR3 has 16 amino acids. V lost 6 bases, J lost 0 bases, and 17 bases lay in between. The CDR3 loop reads CSVERGQRTNTGELFF. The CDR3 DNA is TGCAGCGTGGAGCGGGGACAGCGAACGAACACCGGGGAGCTGTTTTTT.

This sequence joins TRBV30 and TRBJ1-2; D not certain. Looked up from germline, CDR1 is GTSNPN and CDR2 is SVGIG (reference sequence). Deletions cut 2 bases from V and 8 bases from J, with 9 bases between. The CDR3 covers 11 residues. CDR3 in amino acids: CAWSLVTGYTF. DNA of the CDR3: TGTGCCTGGAGTCTTGTCACCGGCTACACCTTC.

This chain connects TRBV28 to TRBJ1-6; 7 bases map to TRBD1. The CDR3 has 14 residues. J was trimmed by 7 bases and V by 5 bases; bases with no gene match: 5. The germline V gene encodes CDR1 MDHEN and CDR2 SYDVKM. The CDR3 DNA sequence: TGTGCCAGCAGTCCATACAGGGGAAATTCACCCCTCCACTTT. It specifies CASSPYRGNSPLHF. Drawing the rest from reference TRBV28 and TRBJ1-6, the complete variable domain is DVKVTQSSRYLVKRTGEKVFLECVQDMDHENMFWYRQDPGLGLRLIYFSYDVKMKEKGDIPEGYSVSREKKERFSLILESASTNQTSMYLCASSPYRGNSPLHFGNGTRLTVT.

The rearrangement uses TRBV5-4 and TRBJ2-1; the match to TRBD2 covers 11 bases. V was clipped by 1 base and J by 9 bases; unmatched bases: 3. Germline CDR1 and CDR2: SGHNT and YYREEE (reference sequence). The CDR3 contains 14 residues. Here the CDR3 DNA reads TGTGCCAGCAGCTTGACTAGCGGGAGTGGTGAGCAGTTCTTC. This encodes CASSLTSGSGEQFF.

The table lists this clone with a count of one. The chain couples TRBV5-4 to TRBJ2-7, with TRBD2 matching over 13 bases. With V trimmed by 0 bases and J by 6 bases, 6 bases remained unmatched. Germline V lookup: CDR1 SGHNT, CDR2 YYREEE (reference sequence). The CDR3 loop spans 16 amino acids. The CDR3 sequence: CASSLGLAGGWSEQYF. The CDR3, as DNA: TGTGCCAGCAGCTTGGGACTAGCGGGAGGATGGAGCGAGCAGTACTTC.

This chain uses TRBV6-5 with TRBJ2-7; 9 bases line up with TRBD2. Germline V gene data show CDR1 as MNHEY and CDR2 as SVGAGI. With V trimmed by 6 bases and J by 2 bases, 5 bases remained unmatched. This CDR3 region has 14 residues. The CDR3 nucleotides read TGTGCCAGCAGCATGGGCGGGGGGGCCTACGAGCAGTACGTC. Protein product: CASSMGGGAYEQYV.

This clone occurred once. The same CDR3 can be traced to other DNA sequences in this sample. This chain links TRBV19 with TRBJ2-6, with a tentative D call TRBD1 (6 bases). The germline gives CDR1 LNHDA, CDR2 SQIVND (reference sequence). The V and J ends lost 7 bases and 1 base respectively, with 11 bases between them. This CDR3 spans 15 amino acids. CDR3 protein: CASTDRASGANVLTF. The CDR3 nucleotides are TGTGCCAGTACGGACAGAGCATCTGGGGCCAACGTCCTGACTTTC.

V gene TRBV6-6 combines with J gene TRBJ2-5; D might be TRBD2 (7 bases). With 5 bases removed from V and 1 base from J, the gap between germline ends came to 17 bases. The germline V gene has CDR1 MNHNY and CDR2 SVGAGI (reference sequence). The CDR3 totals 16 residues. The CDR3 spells CASSGGRGAFQETQYF. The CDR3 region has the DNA TGTGCCAGCAGTGGGGGGAGGGGGGCCTTCCAAGAGACCCAGTACTTC.

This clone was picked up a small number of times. CDR3 nucleotides: TGTGCCAGCAGCTCGGTTGGTACTAATCAGCCCCAGCATTTT. As protein: CASSSVGTNQPQHF. J is TRBJ1-5 and V is TRBV7-8; D remains ambiguous. Trimming removed 4 bases at V and 4 bases at J, with 11 bases between. CDR1 and CDR2 (germline): SGHVS, FQNEAQ. The CDR3 sequence is 14 residues long.